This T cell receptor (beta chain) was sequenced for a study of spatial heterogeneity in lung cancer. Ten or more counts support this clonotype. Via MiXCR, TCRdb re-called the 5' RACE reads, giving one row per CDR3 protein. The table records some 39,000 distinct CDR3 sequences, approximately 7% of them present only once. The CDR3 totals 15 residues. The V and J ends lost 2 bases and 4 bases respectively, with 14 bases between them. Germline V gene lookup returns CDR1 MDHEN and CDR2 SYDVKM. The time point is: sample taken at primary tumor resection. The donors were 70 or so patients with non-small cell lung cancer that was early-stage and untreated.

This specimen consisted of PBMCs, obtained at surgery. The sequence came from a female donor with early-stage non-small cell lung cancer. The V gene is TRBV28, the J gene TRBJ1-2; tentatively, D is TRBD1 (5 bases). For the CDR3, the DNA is TGTGCCAGCAGTTTAGCGGCGGGAGGGACCTATGGCTACACCTTC. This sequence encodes CASSLAAGGTYGYTF.